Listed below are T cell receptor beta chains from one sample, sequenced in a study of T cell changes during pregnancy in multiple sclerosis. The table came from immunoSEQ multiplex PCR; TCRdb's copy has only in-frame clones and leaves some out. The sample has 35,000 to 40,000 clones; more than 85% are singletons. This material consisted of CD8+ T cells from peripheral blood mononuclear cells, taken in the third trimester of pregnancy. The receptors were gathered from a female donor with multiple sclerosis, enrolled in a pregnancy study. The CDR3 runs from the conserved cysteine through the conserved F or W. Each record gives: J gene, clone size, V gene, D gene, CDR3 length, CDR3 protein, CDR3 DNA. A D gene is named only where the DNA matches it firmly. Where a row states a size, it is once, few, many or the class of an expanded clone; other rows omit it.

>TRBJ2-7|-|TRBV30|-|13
CAWSVLEGDEQYF
TGTGCCTGGAGTGTACTCGAGGGGGACGAGCAGTACTTC
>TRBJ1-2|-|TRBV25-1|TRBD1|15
CASSDPQTGVGGYTF
TGTGCCAGCAGTGACCCCCAAACAGGGGTCGGAGGCTACACCTTC
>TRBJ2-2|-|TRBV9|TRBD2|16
CASSEYPSGSTGELFF
TGTGCCAGCAGCGAATATCCTAGCGGGTCCACCGGGGAGCTGTTTTTT
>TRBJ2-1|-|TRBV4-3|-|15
CASSQDSSLHNEQFF
TGCGCCAGCAGCCAAGATAGTAGCCTTCACAATGAGCAGTTCTTC
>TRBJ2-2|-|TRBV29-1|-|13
CSVELDYTGELFF
TGCAGCGTTGAACTTGACTACACCGGGGAGCTGTTTTTT
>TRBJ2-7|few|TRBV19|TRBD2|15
CASRTKAGGNYEQYF
TGTGCCAGTAGAACAAAAGCGGGAGGGAACTACGAGCAGTACTTC
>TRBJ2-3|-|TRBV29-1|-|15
CSVQPPSVSTDTQYF
TGCAGCGTCCAGCCTCCTAGCGTAAGCACAGATACGCAGTATTTT
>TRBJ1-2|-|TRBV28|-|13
CASSPRGGDGYTF
TGTGCCAGCAGTCCCCGGGGGGGGGATGGCTACACCTTC
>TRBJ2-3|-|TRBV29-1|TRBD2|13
CSVDGGRLDTQYF
TGCAGCGTTGATGGCGGGAGACTAGATACGCAGTATTTT
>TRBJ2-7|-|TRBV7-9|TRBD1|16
CASSSQGRPVSYEQYF
TGTGCCAGCAGCTCACAGGGGCGTCCGGTCTCCTACGAGCAGTACTTC
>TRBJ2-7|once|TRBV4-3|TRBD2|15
CASSRGLAGGGEQYF
TGCGCCAGCAGCCGAGGGCTAGCGGGAGGAGGAGAGCAGTACTTC
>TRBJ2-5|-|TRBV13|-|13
CASSLESPETQYF
TGTGCCAGCAGCTTAGAATCTCCGGAGACCCAGTACTTC
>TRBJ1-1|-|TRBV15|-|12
CATSPDSTEAFF
TGTGCCACCAGCCCCGACAGTACTGAAGCTTTCTTT
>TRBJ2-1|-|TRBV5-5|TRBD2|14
CASSPWTSHNEQFF
TGTGCCAGCAGCCCCTGGACTAGCCATAATGAGCAGTTCTTC
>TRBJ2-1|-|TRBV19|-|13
CASIDRSYNEQFF
TGTGCCAGTATTGATAGATCCTACAATGAGCAGTTCTTC
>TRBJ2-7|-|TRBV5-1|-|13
CASSAGTSYEQYF
TGCGCCAGCAGCGCCGGGACTTCCTACGAGCAGTACTTC
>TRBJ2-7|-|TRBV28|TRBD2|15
CASSHVSGRNYEQYF
TGTGCCAGCAGTCATGTTAGCGGGAGGAACTACGAGCAGTACTTC
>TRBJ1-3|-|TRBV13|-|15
CASSFGSTGGNTIYF
TGTGCCAGCAGCTTCGGGTCGACTGGTGGAAACACCATATATTTT
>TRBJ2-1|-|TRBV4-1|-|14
CASSQSRSYNEQFF
TGCGCCAGCAGCCAGAGCCGGTCCTACAATGAGCAGTTCTTC
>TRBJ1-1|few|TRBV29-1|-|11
CSVEWQNEAFF
TGCAGCGTTGAATGGCAAAATGAAGCTTTCTTT
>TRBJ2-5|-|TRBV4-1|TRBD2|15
CASSQSTGRLETQYF
TGCGCCAGCAGCCAAAGTACCGGGAGGTTAGAGACCCAGTACTTC
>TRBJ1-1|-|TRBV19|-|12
CASGLQGTEAFF
TGTGCCAGTGGTCTTCAGGGTACTGAAGCTTTCTTT
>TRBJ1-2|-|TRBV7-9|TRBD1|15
CASSQDRGATYGYTF
TGTGCCAGCAGCCAAGACAGGGGGGCTACCTATGGCTACACCTTC
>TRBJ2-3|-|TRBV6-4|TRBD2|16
CASSSKSGRGRDTQYF
TGTGCCAGCAGCTCGAAAAGCGGGAGAGGGAGAGATACGCAGTATTTT
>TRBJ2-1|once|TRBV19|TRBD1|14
CASSPIGTANEQFF
TGTGCCAGTAGTCCCATAGGGACAGCCAATGAGCAGTTCTTC
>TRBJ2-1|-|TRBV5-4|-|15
CASSLFGSGYNEQFF
TGTGCCAGCAGCTTGTTCGGTAGCGGCTACAATGAGCAGTTCTTC
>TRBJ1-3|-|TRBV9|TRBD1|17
CASSVYSGTGGRNTIYF
TGTGCCAGCAGCGTCTACTCCGGGACAGGCGGTCGAAACACCATATATTTT
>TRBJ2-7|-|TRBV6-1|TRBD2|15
CASSTSGTSVYEQYF
TGTGCCAGCAGTACTTCCGGGACTAGCGTATACGAGCAGTACTTC
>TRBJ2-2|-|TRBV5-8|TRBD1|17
CASRGGSGTGIAGELFF
TGTGCCAGCAGGGGTGGGTCTGGGACAGGGATCGCCGGGGAGCTGTTTTTT
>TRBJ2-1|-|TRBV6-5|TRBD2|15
CASSYSAGGSGEQFF
TGTGCCAGCAGTTACAGCGCGGGAGGGAGCGGTGAGCAGTTCTTC
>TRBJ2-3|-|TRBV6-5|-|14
CASSYGKAADTQYF
TGTGCCAGCAGTTACGGCAAGGCGGCAGATACGCAGTATTTT